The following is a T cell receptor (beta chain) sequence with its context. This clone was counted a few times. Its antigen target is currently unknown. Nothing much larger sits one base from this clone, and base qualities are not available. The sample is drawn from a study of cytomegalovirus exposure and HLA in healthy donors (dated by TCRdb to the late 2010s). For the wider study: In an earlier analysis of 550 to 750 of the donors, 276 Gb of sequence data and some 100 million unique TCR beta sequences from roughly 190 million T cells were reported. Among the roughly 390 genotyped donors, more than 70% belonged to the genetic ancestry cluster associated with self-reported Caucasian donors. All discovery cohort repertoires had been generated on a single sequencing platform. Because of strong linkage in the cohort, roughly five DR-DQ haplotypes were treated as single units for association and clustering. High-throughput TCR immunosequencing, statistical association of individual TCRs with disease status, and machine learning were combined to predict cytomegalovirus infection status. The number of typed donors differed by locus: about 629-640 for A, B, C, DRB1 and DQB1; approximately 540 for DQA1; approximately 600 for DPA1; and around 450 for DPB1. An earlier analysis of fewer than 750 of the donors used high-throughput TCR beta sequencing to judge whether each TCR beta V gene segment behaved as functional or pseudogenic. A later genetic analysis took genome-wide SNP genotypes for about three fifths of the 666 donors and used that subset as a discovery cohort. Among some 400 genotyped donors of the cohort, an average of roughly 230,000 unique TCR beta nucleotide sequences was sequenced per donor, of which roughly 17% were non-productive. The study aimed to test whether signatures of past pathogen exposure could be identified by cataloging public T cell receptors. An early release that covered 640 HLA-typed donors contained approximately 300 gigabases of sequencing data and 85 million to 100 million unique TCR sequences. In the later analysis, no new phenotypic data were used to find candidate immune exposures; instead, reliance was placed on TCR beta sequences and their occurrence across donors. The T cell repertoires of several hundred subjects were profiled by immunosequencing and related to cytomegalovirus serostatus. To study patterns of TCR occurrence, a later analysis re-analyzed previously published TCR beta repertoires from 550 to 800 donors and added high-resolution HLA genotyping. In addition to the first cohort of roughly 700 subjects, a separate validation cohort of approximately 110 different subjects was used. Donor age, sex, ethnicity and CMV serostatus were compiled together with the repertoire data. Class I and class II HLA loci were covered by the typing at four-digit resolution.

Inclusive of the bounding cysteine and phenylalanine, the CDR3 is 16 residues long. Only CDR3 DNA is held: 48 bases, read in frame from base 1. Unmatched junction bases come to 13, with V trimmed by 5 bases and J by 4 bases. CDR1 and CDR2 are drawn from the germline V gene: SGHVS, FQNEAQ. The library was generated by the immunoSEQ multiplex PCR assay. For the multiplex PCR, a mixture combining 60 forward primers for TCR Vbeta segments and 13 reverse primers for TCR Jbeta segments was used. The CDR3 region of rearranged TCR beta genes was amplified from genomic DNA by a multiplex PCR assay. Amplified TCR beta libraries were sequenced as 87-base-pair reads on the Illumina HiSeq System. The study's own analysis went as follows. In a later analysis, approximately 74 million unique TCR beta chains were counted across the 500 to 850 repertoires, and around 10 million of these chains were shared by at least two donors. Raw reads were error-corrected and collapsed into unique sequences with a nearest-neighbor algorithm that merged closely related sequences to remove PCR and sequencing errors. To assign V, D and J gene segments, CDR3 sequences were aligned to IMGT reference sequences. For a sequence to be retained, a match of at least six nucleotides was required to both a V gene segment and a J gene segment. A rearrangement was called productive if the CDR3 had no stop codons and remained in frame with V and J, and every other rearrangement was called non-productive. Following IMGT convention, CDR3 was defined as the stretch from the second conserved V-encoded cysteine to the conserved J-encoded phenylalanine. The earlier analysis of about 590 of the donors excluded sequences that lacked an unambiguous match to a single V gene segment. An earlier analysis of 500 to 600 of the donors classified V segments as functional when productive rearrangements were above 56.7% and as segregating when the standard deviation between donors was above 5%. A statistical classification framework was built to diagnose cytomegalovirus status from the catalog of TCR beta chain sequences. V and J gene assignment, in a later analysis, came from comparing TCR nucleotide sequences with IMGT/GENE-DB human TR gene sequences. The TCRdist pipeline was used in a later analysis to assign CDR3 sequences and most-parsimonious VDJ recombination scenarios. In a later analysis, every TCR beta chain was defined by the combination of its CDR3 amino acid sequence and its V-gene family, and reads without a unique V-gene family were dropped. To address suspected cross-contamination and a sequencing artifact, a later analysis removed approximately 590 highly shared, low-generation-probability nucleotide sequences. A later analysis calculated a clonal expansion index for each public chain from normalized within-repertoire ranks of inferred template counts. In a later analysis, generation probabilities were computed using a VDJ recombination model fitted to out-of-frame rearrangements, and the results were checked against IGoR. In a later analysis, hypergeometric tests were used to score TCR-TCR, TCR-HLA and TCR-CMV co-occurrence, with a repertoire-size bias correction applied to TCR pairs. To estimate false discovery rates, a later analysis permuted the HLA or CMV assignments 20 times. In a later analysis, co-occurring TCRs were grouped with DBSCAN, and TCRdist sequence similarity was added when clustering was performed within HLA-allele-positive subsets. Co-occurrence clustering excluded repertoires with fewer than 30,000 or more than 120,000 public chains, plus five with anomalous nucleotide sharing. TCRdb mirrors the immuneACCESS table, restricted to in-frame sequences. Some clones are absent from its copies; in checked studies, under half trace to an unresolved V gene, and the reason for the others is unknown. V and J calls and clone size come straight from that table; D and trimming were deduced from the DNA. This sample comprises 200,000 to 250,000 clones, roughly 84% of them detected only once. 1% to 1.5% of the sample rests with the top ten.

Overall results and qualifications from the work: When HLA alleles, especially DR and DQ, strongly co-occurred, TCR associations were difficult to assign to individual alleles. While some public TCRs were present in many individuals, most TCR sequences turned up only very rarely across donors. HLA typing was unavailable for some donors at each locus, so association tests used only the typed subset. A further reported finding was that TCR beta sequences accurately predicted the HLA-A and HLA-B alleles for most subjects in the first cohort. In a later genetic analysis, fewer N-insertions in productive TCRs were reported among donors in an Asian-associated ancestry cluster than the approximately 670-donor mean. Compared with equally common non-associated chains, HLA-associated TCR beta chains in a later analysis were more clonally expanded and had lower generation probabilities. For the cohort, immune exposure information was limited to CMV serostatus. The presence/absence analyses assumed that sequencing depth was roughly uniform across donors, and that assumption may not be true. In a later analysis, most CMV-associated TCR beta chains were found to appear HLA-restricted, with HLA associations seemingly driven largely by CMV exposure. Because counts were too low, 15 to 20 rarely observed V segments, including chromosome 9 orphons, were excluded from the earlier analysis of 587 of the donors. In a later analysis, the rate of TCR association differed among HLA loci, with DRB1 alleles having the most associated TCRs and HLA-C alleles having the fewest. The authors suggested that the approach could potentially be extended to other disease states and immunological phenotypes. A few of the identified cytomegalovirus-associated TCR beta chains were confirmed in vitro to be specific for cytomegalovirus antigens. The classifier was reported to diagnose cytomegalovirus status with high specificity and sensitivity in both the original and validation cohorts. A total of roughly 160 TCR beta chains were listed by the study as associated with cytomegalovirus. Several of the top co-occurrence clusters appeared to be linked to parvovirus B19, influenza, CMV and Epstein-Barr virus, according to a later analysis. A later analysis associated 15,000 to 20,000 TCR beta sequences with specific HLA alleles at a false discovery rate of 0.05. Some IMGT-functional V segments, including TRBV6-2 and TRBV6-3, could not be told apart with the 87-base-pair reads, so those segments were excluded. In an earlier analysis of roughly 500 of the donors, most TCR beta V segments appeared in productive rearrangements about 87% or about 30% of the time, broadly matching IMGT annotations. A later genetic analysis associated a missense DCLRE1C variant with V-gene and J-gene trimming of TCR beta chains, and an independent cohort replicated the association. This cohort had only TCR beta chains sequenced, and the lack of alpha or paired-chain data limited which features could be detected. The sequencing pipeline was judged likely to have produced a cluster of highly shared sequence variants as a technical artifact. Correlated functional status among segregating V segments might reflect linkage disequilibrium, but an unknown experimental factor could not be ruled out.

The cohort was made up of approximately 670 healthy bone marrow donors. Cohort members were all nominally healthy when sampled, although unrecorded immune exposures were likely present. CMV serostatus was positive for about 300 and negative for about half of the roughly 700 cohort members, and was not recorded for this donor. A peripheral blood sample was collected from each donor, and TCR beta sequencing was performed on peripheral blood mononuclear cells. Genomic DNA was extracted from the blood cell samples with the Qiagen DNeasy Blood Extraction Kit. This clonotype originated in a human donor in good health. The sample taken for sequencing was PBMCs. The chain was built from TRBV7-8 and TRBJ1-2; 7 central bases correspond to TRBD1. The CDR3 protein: CASSPLSRDRVYGYTF. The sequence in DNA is TGTGCCAGCAGCCCCCTATCCCGGGACAGAGTCTATGGCTACACCTTC.